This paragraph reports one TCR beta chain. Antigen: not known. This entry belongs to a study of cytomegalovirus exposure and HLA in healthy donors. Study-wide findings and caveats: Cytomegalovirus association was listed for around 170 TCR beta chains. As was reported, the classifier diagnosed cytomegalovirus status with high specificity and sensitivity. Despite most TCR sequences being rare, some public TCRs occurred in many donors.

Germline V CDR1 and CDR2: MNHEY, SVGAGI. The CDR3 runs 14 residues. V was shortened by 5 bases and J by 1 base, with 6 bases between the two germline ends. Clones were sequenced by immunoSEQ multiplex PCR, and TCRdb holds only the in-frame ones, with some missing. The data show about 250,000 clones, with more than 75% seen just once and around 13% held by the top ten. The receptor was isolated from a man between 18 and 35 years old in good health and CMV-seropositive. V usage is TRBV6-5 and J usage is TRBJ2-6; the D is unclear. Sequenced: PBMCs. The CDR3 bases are TGTGCCAGCAGTGCTTCATCTGGGGCCAACGTCCTGACTTTC. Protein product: CASSASSGANVLTF.